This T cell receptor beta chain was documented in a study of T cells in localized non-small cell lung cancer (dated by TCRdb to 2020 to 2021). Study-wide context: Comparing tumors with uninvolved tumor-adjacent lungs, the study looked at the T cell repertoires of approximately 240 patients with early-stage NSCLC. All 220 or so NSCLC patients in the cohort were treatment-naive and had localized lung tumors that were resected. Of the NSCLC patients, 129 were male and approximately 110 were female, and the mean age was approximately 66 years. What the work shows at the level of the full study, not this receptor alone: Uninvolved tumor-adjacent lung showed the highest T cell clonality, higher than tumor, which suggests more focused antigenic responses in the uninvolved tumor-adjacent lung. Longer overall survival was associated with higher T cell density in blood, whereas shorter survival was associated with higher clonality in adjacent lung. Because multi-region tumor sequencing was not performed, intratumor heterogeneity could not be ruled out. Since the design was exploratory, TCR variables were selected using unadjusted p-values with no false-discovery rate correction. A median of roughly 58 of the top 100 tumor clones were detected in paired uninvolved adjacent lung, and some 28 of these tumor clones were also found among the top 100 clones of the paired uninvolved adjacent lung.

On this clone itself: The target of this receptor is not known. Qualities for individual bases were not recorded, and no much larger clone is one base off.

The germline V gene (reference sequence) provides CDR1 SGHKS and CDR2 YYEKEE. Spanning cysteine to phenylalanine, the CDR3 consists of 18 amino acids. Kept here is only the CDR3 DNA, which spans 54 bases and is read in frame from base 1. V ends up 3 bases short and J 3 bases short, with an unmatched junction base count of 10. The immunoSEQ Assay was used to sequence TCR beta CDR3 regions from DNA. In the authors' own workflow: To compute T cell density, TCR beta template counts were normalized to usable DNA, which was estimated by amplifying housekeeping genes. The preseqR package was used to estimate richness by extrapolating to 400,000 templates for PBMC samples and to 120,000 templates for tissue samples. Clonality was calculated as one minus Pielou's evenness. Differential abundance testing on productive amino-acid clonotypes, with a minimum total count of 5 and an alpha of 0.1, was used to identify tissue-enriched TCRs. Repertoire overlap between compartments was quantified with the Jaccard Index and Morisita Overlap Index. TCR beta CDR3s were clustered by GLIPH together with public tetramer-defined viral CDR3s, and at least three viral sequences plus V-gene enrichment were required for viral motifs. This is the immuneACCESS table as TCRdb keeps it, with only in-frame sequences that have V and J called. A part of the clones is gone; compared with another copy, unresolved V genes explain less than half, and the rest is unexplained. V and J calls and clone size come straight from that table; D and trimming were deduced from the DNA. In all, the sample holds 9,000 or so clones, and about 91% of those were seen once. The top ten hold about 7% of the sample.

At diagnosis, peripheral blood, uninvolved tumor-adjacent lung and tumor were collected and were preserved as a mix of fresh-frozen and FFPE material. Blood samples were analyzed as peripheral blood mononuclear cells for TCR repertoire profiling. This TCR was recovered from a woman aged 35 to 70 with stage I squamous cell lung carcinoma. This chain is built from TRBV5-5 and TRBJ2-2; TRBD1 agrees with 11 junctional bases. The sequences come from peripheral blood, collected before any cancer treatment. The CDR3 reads CASSSGQGVSIDTGELFF. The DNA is TGTGCCAGCAGCTCGGGACAGGGGGTATCTATCGACACCGGGGAGCTGTTTTTT.